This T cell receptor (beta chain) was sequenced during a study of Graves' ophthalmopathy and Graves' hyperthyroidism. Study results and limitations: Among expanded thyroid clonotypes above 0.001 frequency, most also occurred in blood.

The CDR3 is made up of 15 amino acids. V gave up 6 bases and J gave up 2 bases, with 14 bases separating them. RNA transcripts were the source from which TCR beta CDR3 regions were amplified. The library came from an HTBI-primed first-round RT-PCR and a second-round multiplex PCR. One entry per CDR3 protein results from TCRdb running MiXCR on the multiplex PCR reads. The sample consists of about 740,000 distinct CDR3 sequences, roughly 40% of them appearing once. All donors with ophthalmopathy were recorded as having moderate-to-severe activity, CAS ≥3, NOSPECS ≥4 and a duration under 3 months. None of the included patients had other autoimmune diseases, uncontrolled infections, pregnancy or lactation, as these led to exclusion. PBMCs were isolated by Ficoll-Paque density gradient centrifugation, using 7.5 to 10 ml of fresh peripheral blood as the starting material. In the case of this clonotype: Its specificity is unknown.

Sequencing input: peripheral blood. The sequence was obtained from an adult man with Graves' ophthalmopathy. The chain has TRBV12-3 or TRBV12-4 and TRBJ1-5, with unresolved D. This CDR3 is CASSSHGGGNQPQHF. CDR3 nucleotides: TGTGCCAGCAGCTCTCACGGCGGGGGCAATCAGCCCCAGCATTTT.